This T cell receptor beta chain stems from a study of beta chain features in type 1 diabetes. Study in general: Similarity in age, gender and cell yields was seen between patients and healthy donors. Study-level points and caveats: Patients with Type 1 diabetes showed moderately but significantly shorter TCRB CDR3s in all four CD4+ subsets.

Remarks on this clone: No antigen is known for it.

The study reverse transcribed the entire isolated RNA, so it sequenced expressed TCRB transcripts. The protocol was immunoSEQ multiplex PCR, while the TCRdb copy is restricted to in-frame clones and leaves out a portion. This sample has roughly 700,000 clones, with about an eighth found just once. Sequencing was performed on naive CD4+ T cells from blood. The source is a man aged 18 to 30 with type 1 diabetes.

The CDR3 coding sequence is TGTGCCTGGAGTGGGGCGGTTTGGGGCGATAGCAATCAGCCCCAGCATTTT. Translation gives CAWSGAVWGDSNQPQHF. The V call is TRBV30, the J call TRBJ1-5, with a tentative D call TRBD1 (5 bases). CDR3 length: 17 amino acids. CDR1 is GTSNPN and CDR2 is SVGIG in the germline V gene (reference sequence). The ends were cut back, 1 base at V and 0 bases at J, with 16 bases in the middle.